The 3 T cell receptor beta chains below were found in one sample sequenced in a study of T cells in women clearing cervical HPV infection. Only in-frame clones appear in the TCRdb table, and some are missing; sequencing was by immunoSEQ multiplex PCR. The sample table includes tens of thousands of clones. The sample consisted of blood buffy coat. These receptors were collected from a woman aged 18-69 years with a cervical HPV16 infection that either progressed to CIN3+ or cleared (not recorded which).

A word on this clone: The read halts 3 residues ahead of the CDR3 end, with the missing end drawn from the germline J gene. The gene calls are TRBV30 and TRBJ2-3, with TRBD1 as a possible D gene (6 bases). Germline V gives CDR1 GTSNPN, CDR2 SVGIG (reference sequence). CDR3 length: 12 amino acids. CDR3 bases read: TGTGCCTGGAGTGACCTACAGGGTTCG. The encoded protein is CAWSDLQGS. The full CDR3 reads CAWSDLQGSQYF.

About this clone itself: The CDR3 end falls 3 residues outside the read, so it is completed with the germline J gene. The rearrangement uses TRBV6-1 and TRBJ2-7, with D uncertain. Between the trimmed V and J ends, which lost 2 bases and 3 bases, there was a span of 5 bases. Germline-derived CDR1 and CDR2 are MNHNS and SASEGT. CDR3 length equals 12 residues. CDR3 residues: CASSELFYEQYF. The part of the CDR3 DNA that was read is TGTGCCAGCAGTGAATTATTCTACGAG.

For this clone: The DNA ends 3 residues before the CDR3 does, and the rest of the CDR3 is filled in from the germline J gene. This chain uses TRBV5-1 with TRBJ1-4; no clear D. With 0 bases removed from V and 8 bases from J, the gap between germline ends came to 17 bases. This CDR3 region has 16 residues. CDR1 is SGHRS, CDR2 YFSETQ, per germline. The CDR3 is CASSLGALGRQEKLFF. The covered CDR3 bases are TGCGCCAGCAGCTTGGGAGCCCTAGGCCGTCAAGAAAAA.